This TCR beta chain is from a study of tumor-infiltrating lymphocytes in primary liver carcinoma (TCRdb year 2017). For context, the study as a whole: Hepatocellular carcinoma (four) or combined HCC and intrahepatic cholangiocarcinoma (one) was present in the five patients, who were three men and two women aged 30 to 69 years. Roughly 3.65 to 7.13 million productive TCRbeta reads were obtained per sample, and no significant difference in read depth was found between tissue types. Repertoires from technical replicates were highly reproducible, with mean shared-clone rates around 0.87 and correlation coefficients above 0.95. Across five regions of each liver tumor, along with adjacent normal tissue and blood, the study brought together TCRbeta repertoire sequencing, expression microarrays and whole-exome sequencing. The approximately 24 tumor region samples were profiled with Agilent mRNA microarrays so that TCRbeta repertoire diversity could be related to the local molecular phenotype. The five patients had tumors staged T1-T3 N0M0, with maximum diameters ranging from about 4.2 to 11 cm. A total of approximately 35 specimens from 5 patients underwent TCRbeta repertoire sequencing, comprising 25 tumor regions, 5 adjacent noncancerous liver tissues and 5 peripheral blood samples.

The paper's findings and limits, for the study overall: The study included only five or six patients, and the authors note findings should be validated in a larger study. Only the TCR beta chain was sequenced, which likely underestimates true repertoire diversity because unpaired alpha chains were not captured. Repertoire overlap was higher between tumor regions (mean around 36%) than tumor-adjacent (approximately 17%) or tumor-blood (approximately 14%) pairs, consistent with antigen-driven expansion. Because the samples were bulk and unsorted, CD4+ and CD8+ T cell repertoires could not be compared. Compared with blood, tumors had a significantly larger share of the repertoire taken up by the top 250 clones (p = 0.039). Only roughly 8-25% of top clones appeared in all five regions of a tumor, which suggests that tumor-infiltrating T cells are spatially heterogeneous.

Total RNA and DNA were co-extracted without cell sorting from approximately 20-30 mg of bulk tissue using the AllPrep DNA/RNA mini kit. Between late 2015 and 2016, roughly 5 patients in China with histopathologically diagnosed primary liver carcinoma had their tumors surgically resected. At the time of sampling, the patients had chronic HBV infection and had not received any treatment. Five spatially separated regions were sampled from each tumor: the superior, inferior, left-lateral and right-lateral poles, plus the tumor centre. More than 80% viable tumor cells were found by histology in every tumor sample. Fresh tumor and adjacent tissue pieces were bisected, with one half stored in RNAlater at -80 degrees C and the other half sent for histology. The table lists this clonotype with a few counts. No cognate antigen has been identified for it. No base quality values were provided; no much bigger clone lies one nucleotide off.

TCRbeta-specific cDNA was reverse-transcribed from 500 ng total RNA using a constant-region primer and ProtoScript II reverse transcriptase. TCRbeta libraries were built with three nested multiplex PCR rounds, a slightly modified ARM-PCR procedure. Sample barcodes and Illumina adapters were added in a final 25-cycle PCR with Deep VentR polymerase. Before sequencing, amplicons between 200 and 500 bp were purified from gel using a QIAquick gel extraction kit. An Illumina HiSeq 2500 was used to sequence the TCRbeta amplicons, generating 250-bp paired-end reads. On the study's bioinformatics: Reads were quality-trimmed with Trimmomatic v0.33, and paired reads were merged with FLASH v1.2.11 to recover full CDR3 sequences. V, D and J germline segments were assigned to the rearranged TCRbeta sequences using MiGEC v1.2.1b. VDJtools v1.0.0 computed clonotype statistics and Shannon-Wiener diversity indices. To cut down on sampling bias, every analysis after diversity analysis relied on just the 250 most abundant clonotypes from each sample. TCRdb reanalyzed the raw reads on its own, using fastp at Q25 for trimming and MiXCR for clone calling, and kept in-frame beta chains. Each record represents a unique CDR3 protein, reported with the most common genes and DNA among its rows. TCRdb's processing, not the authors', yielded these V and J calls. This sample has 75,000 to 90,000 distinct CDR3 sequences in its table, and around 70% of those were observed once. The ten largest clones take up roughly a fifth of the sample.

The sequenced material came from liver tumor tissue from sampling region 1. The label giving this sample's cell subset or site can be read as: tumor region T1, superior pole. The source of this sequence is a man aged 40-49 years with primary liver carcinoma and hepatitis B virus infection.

The nucleotide sequence reads TGTGCCAGTAGTAGGGCCGGGACTAGCGGGATCCGAAGTACCTACAATGAGCAGTTCTTC. It translates as CASSRAGTSGIRSTYNEQFF. The V gene is TRBV19 and the J gene is TRBJ2-1; TRBD2 agrees with 13 junctional bases. Taken from the germline V gene (reference sequence), the CDR1 and CDR2 loops are LNHDA and SQIVND. From its cysteine to its phenylalanine, the CDR3 spans 20 amino acids. Only the CDR3 portion is preserved as DNA: 60 bases, with reading frame beginning at the first base. Trimmed from V: 4 bases; trimmed from J: 2 bases; junction bases lacking a gene match: 14. The reference TRBV19 and TRBJ2-1 proteins fill in what lies around the CDR3, so the full variable domain reads DGGITQSPKYLFRKEGQNVTLSCEQNLNHDAMYWYRQDPGQGLRLIYYSQIVNDFQKGDIAEGYSVSREKKESFPLTVTSAQKNPTAFYLCASSRAGTSGIRSTYNEQFFGPGTRLTVL.